These 2 T cell receptor beta chains were sequenced from one sample in a study of T-cell memory formation after mild COVID-19. TCRdb redid the calling of the 5' RACE reads with MiXCR, one entry per CDR3 protein. This sample has fewer than 95,000 distinct CDR3 sequences, with 10% to 15% found just once. Sequencing was carried out using PBMCs or a T cell subset sorted from them (not recorded which). All receptors derive from an adult woman who had mild COVID-19 (a few samples of this study predate the infection). Cell type and time point are not known.

This clonotype has at least ten counts. This chain uses TRBV4-3 with TRBJ2-7; a weak D match, TRBD2 (6 bases). The CDR3 loop spans 17 amino acids. Germline V gene lookup returns CDR1 LGHNA and CDR2 YSLEER. V was pared by 0 bases and J by 1 base, with 16 bases between. The CDR3 protein is CASSQDVFQRASYEQYF. For the CDR3, the DNA is TGCGCCAGCAGCCAAGATGTATTCCAGCGGGCATCCTACGAGCAGTACTTC.

Only a few counts were recorded for this clonotype. The rearrangement uses TRBV4-1 and TRBJ1-1, with D tentatively TRBD1 (6 bases). Germline values: CDR1 MGHRA, CDR2 YSYEKL. Trimming removed 1 base at V and 3 bases at J, with 21 bases between. There are 18 residues in the CDR3. The CDR3 sequence: CASSQAGGVGALDTEAFF. The DNA for the CDR3 is TGCGCCAGCAGCCAAGCGGGTGGAGTGGGGGCGTTGGACACTGAAGCTTTCTTT.